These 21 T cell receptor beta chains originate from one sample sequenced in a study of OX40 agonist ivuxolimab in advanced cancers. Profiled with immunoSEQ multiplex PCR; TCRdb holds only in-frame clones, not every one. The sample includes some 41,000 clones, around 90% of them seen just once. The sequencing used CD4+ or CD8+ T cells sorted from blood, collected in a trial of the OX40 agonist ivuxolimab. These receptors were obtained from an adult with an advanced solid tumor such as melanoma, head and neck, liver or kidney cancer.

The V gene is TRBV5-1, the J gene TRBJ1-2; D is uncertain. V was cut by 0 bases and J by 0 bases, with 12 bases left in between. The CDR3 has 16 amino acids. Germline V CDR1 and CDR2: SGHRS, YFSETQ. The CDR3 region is CASSLGIASANYGYTF. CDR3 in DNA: TGCGCCAGCAGCTTGGGAATCGCTTCAGCTAACTATGGCTACACCTTC.

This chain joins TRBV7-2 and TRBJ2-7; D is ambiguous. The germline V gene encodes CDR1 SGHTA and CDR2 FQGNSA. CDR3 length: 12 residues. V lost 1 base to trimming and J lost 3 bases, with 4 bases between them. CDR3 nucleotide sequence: TGTGCCAGCAGCTTAGTCCTCTACGAGCAGTACTTC. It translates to CASSLVLYEQYF.

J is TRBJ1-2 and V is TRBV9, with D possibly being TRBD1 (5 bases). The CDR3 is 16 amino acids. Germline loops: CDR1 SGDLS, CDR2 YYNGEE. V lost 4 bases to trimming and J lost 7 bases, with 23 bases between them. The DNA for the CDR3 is TGTGCCAGCAGCTTCCAAGGCGGGGCAGTGGGAGCTGGCTACACCTTC. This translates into CASSFQGGAVGAGYTF.

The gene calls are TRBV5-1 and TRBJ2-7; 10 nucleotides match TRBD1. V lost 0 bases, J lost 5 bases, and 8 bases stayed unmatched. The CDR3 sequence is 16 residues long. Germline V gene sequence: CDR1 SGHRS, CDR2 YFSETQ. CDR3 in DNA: TGCGCCAGCAGCTTGGGGACTTGGGACAGGGGCCACGAGCAGTACTTC. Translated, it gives CASSLGTWDRGHEQYF.

Written as DNA, the CDR3 is TGTGCCAGCAGCGTAGAAGGGGGAAGGTCTGAAGCTTTCTTT. It codes for CASSVEGGRSEAFF. V and J are TRBV9 and TRBJ1-1; a weak D match, TRBD1 (6 bases). Between the trimmed V and J ends, which lost 0 bases and 6 bases, there was a span of 12 bases. CDR1 SGDLS and CDR2 YYNGEE come from the germline V gene. The CDR3 length is 14 residues.

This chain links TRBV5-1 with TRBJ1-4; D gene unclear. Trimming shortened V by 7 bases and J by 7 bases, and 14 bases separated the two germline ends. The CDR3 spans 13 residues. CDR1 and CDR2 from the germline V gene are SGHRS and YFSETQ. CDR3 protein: CASGVEAGEKLFF. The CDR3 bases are TGCGCCAGCGGGGTAGAGGCTGGTGAAAAACTGTTTTTT. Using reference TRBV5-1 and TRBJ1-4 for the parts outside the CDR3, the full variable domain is KAGVTQTPRYLIKTRGQQVTLSCSPISGHRSVSWYQQTPGQGLQFLFEYFSETQRNKGNFPGRFSGRQFSNSRSEMNVSTLELGDSALYLCASGVEAGEKLFFGSGTQLSVL.

Here the CDR3 reads CASSSRERGGIDEQFF. Written as DNA, the CDR3 is TGTGCCAGCAGCTCCCGCGAGCGGGGGGGTATCGATGAGCAGTTCTTC. The V call is TRBV11-1, the J call TRBJ2-1, with 10 bases aligning to TRBD2. The CDR3 spans 16 residues. The V gene's germline CDR1 is SGHAT and CDR2 FQDESV (reference sequence). With V trimmed by 4 bases and J by 8 bases, 11 bases remained unmatched.

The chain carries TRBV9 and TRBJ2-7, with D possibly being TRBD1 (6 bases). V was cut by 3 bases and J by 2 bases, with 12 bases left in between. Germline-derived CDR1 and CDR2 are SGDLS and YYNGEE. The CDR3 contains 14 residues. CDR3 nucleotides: TGTGCCAGCAGCGCCGGGACAAATACCTACGAGCAGTACTTC. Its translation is CASSAGTNTYEQYF. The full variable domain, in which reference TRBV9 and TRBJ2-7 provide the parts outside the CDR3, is DSGVTQTPKHLITATGQRVTLRCSPRSGDLSVYWYQQSLDQGLQFLIQYYNGEERAKGNILERFSAQQFPDLHSELNLSSLELGDSALYFCASSAGTNTYEQYFGPGTRLTVT.

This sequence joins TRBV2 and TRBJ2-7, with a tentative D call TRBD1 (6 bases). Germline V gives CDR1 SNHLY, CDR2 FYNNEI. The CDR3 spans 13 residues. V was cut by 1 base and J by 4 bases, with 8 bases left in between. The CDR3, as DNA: TGTGCCAGCAGTGAAGGTACAGGGTACGAGCAGTACTTC. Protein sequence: CASSEGTGYEQYF.

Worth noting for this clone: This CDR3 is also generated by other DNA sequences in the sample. DNA for the CDR3: TGTGCCAGCAGTCCCCACAGGGAAGAGACCCAGTACTTC. The encoded protein is CASSPHREETQYF. The chain is built from TRBV7-3 and TRBJ2-5, with D possibly being TRBD1 (6 bases). The CDR3 has 13 amino acids. CDR1 is SGHTA and CDR2 is FQGTGA in the germline V gene. V gave up 6 bases and J gave up 3 bases, with 11 bases separating them.

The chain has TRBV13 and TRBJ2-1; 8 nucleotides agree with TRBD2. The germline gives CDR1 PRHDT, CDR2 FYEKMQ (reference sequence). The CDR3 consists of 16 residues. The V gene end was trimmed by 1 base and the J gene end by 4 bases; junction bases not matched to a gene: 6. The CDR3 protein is CASSLEGLAGYNEQFF. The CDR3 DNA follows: TGTGCCAGCAGCTTAGAGGGGCTAGCGGGTTACAATGAGCAGTTCTTC. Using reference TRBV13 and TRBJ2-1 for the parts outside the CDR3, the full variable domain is AAGVIQSPRHLIKEKRETATLKCYPIPRHDTVYWYQQGPGQDPQFLISFYEKMQSDKGSIPDRFSAQQFSDYHSELNMSSLELGDSALYFCASSLEGLAGYNEQFFGPGTRLTVL.

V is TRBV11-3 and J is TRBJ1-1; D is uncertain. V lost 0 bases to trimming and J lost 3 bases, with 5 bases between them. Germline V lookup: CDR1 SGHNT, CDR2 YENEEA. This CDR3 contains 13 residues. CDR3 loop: CASSLEADTEAFF. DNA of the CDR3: TGTGCCAGCAGCTTAGAGGCAGACACTGAAGCTTTCTTT.

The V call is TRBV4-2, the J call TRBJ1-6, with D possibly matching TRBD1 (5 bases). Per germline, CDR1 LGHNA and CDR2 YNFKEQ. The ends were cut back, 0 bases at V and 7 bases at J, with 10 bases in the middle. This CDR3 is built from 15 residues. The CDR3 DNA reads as TGTGCCAGCAGCCAAGAGTACGGGGGGAATTCACCCCTCCACTTT. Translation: CASSQEYGGNSPLHF.

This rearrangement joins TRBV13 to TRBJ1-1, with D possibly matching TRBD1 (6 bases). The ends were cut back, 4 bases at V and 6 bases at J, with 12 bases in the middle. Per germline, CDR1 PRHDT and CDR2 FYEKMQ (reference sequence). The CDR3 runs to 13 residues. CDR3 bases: TGTGCCAGCAGCTCGACCCGGACAGCTGAAGCTTTCTTT. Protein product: CASSSTRTAEAFF.

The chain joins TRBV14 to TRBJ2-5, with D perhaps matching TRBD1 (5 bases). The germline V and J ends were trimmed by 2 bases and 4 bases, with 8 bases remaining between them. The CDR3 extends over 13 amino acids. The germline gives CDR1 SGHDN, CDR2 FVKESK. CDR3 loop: CASSQRQSETQYF. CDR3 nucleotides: TGTGCCAGCAGCCAACGACAGTCAGAGACCCAGTACTTC.

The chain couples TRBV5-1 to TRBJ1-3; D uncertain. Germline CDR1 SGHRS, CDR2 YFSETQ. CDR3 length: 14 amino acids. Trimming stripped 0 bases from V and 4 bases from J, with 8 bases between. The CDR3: CASSLGGTGNTIYF. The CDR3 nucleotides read TGCGCCAGCAGCTTGGGGGGAACAGGAAACACCATATATTTT.

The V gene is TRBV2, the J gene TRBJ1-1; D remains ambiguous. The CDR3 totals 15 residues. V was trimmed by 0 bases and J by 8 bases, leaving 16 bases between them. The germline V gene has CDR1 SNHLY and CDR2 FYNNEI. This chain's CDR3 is CASSEAIQWTKEAFF. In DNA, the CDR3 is TGTGCCAGCAGTGAAGCGATTCAGTGGACCAAAGAAGCTTTCTTT.

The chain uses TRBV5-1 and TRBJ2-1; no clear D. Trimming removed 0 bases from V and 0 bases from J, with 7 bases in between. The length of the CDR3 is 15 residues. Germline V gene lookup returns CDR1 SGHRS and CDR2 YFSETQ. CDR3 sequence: CASSLEGSSYNEQFF. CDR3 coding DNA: TGCGCCAGCAGCTTGGAAGGTAGCTCCTACAATGAGCAGTTCTTC.

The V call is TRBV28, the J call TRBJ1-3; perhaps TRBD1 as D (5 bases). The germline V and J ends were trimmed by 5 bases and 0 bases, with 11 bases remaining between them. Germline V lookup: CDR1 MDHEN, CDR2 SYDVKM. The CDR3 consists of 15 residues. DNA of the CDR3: TGTGCCAGCAGTGGATCAGGGCCCTCTGGAAACACCATATATTTT. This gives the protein CASSGSGPSGNTIYF.

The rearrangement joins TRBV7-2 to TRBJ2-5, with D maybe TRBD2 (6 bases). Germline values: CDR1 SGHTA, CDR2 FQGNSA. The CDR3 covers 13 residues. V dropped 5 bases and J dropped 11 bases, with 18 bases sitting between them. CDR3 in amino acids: CASSPYNSREQYF. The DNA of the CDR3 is TGTGCCAGCAGCCCTTATAATTCCCGGGAGCAGTACTTC.

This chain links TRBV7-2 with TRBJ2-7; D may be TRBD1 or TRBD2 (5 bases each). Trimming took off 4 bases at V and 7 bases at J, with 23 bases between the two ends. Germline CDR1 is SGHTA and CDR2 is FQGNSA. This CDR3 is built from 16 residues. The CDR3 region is CASSSTTIGTPGEQYF. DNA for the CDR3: TGTGCCAGCAGCTCGACGACGATCGGGACGCCTGGGGAGCAGTACTTC.